These T cell receptor beta chains were read from a single sample in a study of cytomegalovirus exposure and HLA in healthy donors. The protocol was immunoSEQ multiplex PCR, while the TCRdb copy is restricted to in-frame clones and leaves out a portion. The sample carries approximately 210,000 clones, roughly 73% recorded once. Sequences were obtained from PBMCs. The receptors originated from a woman aged 25-40 years in good health and CMV-seropositive. CDR3s include the opening cysteine and the closing phenylalanine or tryptophan. D genes are given only for firm matches.

j_call | d_call | v_call | cdr3_nt | cdr3_aa
TRBJ1-2 | - | TRBV5-8 | TGTGCCAGCAGCTTGGTGGCTCTTGGTGGCTACACCTTC | CASSLVALGGYTF
TRBJ1-1 | TRBD1 | TRBV6-6 | TGTGCCAGCAGTCCCCGTCGACAGGGGGCGGCTGAAGCTTTCTTT | CASSPRRQGAAEAFF
TRBJ1-4 | TRBD1 | TRBV19 | TGTGCCAGTAGTATGATTCAGGGGGACGAAAAACTGTTTTTT | CASSMIQGDEKLFF
TRBJ2-2 | TRBD1 | TRBV18 | TGTGCCAGCTCCGGGACAGGGGGCGCGGACACCGGGGAGCTGTTTTTT | CASSGTGGADTGELFF
TRBJ1-1 | - | TRBV18 | TGTGCCAGCTCACTCAATCCGCCCCTACAGGGCACGAACACTGAAGCTTTCTTT | CASSLNPPLQGTNTEAFF
TRBJ1-2 | TRBD1 | TRBV2 | TGTGCCAGCAGGGAAGGACAGGTTGCCAACTATGGCTACACCTTC | CASREGQVANYGYTF
TRBJ1-2 | - | TRBV13 | TGTGCCAGCAGCTTAGAAAGGGGGAATGGCTACACCTTC | CASSLERGNGYTF
TRBJ2-1 | - | TRBV30 | TGTGCCTGGACTAGCCTCCACCCCAATGAGCAGTTCTTC | CAWTSLHPNEQFF
TRBJ2-7 | TRBD1 | TRBV18 | TGTGCCAGCGCCTTCATGACAGGGACCTCCTACGAGCAGTACTTC | CASAFMTGTSYEQYF
TRBJ2-2 | - | TRBV15 | TGTGCCACCAGTTACTTCCCGACTTACACCGGGGAGCTGTTTTTT | CATSYFPTYTGELFF
TRBJ1-2 | - | TRBV5-1 | TGCGCCAGCAGCTTGGCCCCCTTAGGACAGAGCGGTGTTTATGGCTACACCTTC | CASSLAPLGQSGVYGYTF
TRBJ1-5 | - | TRBV10-1 | TGCGCCAGCAGTCAACAGGGTAAAATCCCCAGCAATCAGCCCCAGCATTTT | CASSQQGKIPSNQPQHF
TRBJ1-4 | - | TRBV5-1 | TGCGCCAGCAGCCCGGGGGATATGGGAGGTGAAAAACTGTTTTTT | CASSPGDMGGEKLFF
TRBJ2-3 | TRBD1 | TRBV18 | TGTGCCAGCTCACCAGGGACAGGGGGCACAGATACGCAGTATTTT | CASSPGTGGTDTQYF
TRBJ2-1 | TRBD2 | TRBV13 | TGTGCCAGCAGCGGCAACCTAGGGACTACCTACAATGAGCAGTTCTTC | CASSGNLGTTYNEQFF